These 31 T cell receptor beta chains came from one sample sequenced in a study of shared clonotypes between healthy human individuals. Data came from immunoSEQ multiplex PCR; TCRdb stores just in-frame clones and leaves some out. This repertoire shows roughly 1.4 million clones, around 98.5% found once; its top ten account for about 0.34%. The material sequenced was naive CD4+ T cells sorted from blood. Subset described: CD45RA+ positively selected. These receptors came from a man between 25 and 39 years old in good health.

The CDR3 loop is CASSLSTGAQYF. The CDR3 DNA follows: TGTGCCAGCAGTTTATCTACAGGGGCGCAGTACTTC. The chain carries TRBV28 and TRBJ2-7; 7 bases align to TRBD1. Looked up from germline, CDR1 is MDHEN and CDR2 is SYDVKM. The length of the CDR3 is 12 residues. The V and J ends lost 1 base and 9 bases, in that order; junction bases with no gene match: 3. The whole variable domain, remainder taken from reference TRBV28 and TRBJ2-7, is DVKVTQSSRYLVKRTGEKVFLECVQDMDHENMFWYRQDPGLGLRLIYFSYDVKMKEKGDIPEGYSVSREKKERFSLILESASTNQTSMYLCASSLSTGAQYFGPGTRLTVT.

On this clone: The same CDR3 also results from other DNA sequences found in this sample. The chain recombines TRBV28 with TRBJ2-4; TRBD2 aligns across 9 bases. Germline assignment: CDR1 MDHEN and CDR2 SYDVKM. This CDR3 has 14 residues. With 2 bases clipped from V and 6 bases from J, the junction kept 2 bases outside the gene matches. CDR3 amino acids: CASSLAGGGNIQYF. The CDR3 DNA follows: TGTGCCAGCAGTTTAGCGGGAGGGGGAAACATTCAGTACTTC.

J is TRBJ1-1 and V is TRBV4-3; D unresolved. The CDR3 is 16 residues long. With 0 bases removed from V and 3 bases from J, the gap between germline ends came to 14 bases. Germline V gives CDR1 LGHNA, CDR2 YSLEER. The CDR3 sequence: CASSQDYHRVHTEAFF. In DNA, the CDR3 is TGCGCCAGCAGCCAAGATTATCACCGGGTTCACACTGAAGCTTTCTTT.

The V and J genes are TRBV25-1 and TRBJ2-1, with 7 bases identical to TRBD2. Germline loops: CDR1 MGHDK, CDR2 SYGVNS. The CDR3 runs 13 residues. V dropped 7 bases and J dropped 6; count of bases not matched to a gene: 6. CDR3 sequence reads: CASNSGHPNEQFF. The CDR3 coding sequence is TGTGCCAGCAATAGCGGGCACCCCAATGAGCAGTTCTTC.

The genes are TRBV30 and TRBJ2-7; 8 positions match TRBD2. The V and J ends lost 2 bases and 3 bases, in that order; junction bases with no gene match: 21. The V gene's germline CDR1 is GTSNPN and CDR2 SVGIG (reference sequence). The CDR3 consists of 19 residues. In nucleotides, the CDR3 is TGTGCCTGGAGTACGGGGTTCTGGGAAGCCAGCGGGAGCTTCTACGAGCAGTACTTC. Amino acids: CAWSTGFWEASGSFYEQYF.

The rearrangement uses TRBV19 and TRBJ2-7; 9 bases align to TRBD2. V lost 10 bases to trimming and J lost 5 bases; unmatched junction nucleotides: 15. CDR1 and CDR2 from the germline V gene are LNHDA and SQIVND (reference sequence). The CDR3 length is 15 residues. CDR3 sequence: CATRGIAGVGNEQYF. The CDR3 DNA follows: TGTGCCACCCGAGGGATAGCGGGAGTTGGTAACGAGCAGTACTTC.

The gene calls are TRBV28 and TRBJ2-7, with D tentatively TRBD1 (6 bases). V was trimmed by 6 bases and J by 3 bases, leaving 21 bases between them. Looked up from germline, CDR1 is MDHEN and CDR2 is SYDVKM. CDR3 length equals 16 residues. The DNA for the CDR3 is TGTGCCAGCAGACAATCCGGGACAACGATCCGCTACGAGCAGTACTTC. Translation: CASRQSGTTIRYEQYF.

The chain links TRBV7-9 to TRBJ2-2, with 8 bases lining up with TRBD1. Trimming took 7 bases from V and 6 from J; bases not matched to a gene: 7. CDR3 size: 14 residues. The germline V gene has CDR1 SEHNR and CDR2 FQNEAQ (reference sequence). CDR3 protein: CASITDRGAGELFF. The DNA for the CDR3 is TGTGCCAGCATCACTGACAGGGGTGCCGGGGAGCTGTTTTTT. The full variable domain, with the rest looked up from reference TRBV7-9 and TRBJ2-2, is DTGVSQNPRHKITKRGQNVTFRCDPISEHNRLYWYRQTLGQGPEFLTYFQNEAQLEKSRLLSDRFSAERPKGSFSTLEIQRTEQGDSAMYLCASITDRGAGELFFGEGSRLTVL.

Here the CDR3 reads CASSATSGRSYNEQFF. The CDR3 DNA sequence: TGTGCCAGCAGCGCGACTAGCGGGAGGTCCTACAATGAGCAGTTCTTC. The rearrangement links TRBV9 to TRBJ2-1, with TRBD2 matching over 13 bases. Trimming at V came to 3 bases and at J to 1 base, leaving 1 base not matched to a gene. CDR1 SGDLS and CDR2 YYNGEE come from the germline V gene. The CDR3 extends over 16 amino acids.

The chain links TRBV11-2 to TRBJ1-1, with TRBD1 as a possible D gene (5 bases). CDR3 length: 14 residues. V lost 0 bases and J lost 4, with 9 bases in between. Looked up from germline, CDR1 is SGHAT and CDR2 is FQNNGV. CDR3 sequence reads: CASSLEQGLTEAFF. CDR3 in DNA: TGTGCCAGCAGCTTAGAGCAGGGTCTCACTGAAGCTTTCTTT. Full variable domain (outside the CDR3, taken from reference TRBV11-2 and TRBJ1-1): EAGVAQSPRYKIIEKRQSVAFWCNPISGHATLYWYQQILGQGPKLLIQFQNNGVVDDSQLPKDRFSAERLKGVDSTLKIQPAKLEDSAVYLCASSLEQGLTEAFFGQGTRLTVV.

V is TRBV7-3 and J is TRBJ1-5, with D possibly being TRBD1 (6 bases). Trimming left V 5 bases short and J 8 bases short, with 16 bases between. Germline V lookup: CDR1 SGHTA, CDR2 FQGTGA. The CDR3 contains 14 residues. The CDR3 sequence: CASSLTQGSEPQHF. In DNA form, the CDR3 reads TGTGCCAGCAGCCTTACCCAGGGGTCAGAGCCCCAGCATTTT.

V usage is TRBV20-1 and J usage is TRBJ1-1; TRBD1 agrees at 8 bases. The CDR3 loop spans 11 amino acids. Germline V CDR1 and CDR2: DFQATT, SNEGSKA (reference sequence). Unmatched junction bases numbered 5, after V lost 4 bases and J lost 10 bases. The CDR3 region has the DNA TGCAGTGCTACTGGACAGGGAGGAGCTTTCTTT. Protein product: CSATGQGGAFF.

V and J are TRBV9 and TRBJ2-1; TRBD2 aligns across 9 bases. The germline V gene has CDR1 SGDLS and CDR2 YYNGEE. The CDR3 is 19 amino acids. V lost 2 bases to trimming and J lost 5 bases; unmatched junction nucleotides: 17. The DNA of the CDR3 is TGTGCCAGCAGCGTTGAGGCCGGTCAGACTAGCGGTATTGACAATGAGCAGTTCTTC. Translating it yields CASSVEAGQTSGIDNEQFF.

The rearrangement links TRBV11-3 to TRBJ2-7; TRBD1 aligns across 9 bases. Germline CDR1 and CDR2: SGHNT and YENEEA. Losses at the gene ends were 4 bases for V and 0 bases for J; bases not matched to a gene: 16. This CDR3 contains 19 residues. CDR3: CASSSEFRQGDTSSYEQYF. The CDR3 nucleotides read TGTGCCAGCAGCTCCGAATTTAGACAGGGGGATACTAGCTCCTACGAGCAGTACTTC.

CDR3 loop: CASSQQWDSSTPYEQYF. CDR3 nucleotides: TGTGCCAGCAGCCAGCAATGGGACAGTTCCACACCCTACGAGCAGTACTTC. The chain has TRBV7-8 and TRBJ2-7, with 7 bases matching TRBD1. V dropped 5 bases and J dropped 2; count of bases not matched to a gene: 15. This CDR3 region has 17 residues. Germline V lookup: CDR1 SGHVS, CDR2 FQNEAQ.

CDR3: CASSLLKVSAGGPYNEQFF. CDR3 bases: TGTGCCAGCAGTTTATTAAAGGTGTCGGCGGGAGGACCGTACAATGAGCAGTTCTTC. This sequence joins TRBV27 and TRBJ2-1, with TRBD2 matching over 8 bases. The CDR3 has 19 residues. Germline-derived CDR1 and CDR2 are MNHEY and SMNVEV (reference sequence). The trim removed 1 base at V and 4 bases at J, leaving 15 bases unmatched.

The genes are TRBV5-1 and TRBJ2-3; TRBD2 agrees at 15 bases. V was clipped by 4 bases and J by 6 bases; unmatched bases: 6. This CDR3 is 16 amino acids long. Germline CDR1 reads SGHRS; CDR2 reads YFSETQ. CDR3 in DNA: TGCGCCAGCAGCCCGGGACTAGCGGGAGGAGAGGATACGCAGTATTTT. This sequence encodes CASSPGLAGGEDTQYF.

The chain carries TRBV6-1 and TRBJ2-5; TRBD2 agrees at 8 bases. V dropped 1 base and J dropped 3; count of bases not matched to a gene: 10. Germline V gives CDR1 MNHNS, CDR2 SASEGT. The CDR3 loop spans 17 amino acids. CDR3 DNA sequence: TGTGCCAGCAGTGAAGGACTTCGGGCACTAGCGGAAGAGACCCAGTACTTC. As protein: CASSEGLRALAEETQYF.

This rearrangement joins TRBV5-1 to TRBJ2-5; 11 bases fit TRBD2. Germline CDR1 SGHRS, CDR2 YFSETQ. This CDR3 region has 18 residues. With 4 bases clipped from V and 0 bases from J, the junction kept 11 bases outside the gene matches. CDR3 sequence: CASSKTSGSSIYQETQYF. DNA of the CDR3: TGCGCCAGCAGCAAAACTAGCGGGAGTTCTATATACCAAGAGACCCAGTACTTC.

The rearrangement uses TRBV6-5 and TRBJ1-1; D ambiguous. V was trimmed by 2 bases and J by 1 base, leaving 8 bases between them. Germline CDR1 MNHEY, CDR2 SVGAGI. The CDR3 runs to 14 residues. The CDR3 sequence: CASSYEGKNTEAFF. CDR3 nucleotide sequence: TGTGCCAGCAGTTACGAAGGGAAGAACACTGAAGCTTTCTTT.

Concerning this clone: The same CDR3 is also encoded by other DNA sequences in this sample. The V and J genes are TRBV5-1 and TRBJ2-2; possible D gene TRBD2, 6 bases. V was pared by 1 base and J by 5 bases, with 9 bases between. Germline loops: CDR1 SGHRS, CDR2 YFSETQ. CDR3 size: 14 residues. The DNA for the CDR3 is TGCGCCAGCAGCTTGACGGGAGTTACCGGGGAGCTGTTTTTT. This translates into CASSLTGVTGELFF.

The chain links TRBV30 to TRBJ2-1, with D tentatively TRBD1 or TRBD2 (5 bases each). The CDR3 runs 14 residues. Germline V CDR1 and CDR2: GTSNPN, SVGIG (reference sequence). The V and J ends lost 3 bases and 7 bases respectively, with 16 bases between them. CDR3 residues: CAWRGEPLRNEQFF. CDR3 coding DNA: TGTGCCTGGAGGGGGGAGCCCTTGAGAAATGAGCAGTTCTTC.

CDR3 sequence: CASSLNWDGNYEQYF. In nucleotides, the CDR3 is TGTGCCAGCAGTTTAAATTGGGACGGAAATTACGAGCAGTACTTC. The rearrangement uses TRBV28 and TRBJ2-7, with D perhaps matching TRBD1 or TRBD2 (5 bases each). V dropped 2 bases and J dropped 4 bases, with 15 bases sitting between them. Germline CDR1 and CDR2: MDHEN and SYDVKM. CDR3 length equals 15 residues.

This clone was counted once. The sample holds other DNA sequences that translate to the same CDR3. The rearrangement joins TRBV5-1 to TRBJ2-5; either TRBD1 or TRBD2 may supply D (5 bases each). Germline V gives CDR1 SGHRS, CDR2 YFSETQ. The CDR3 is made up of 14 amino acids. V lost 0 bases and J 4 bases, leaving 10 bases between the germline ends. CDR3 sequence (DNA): TGCGCCAGCAGCTTGGGGGGCGGAGGAGAGACCCAGTACTTC. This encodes CASSLGGGGETQYF.

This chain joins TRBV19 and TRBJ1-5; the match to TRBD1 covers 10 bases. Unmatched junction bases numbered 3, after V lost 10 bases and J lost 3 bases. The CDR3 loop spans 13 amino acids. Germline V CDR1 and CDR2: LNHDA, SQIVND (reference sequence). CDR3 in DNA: TGTGCCATGGGACAGGGGATCAATCAGCCCCAGCATTTT. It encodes CAMGQGINQPQHF. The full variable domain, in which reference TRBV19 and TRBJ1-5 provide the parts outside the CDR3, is DGGITQSPKYLFRKEGQNVTLSCEQNLNHDAMYWYRQDPGQGLRLIYYSQIVNDFQKGDIAEGYSVSREKKESFPLTVTSAQKNPTAFYLCAMGQGINQPQHFGDGTRLSIL.

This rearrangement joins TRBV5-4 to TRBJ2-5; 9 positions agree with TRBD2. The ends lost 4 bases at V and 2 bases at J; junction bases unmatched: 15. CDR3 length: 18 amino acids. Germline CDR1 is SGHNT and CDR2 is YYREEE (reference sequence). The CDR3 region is CASSPGGLAGSRQETQYF. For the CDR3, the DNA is TGTGCCAGCAGCCCGGGGGGGCTAGCGGGGAGTAGGCAAGAGACCCAGTACTTC.

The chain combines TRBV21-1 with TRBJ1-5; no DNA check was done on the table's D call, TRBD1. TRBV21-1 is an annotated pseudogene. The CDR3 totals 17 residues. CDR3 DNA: TGTGCCAGCAGCAACGATCAACAGGGGGCGCGGGTTCAGCCCCAGCATTTT. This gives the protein CASSNDQQGARVQPQHF.

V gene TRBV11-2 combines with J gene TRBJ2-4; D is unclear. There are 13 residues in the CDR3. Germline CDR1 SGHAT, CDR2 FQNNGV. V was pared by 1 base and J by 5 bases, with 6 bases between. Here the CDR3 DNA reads TGTGCCAGCAGCTTAGGACGTCAAAACATTCAGTACTTC. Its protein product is CASSLGRQNIQYF.

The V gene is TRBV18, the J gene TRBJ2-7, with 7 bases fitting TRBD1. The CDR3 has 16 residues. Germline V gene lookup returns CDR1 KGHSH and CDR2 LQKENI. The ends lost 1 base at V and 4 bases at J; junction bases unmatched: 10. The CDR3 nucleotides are TGTGCCAGCTCACCACTTCCCGGGACAGAAACTTACGAGCAGTACTTC. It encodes CASSPLPGTETYEQYF.

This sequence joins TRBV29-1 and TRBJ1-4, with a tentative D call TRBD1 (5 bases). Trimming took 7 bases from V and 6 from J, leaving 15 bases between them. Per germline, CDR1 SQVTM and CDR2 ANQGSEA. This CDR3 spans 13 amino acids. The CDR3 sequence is CSAQGSGDEKLFF. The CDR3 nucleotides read TGCAGCGCCCAGGGTTCGGGGGATGAAAAACTGTTTTTT.

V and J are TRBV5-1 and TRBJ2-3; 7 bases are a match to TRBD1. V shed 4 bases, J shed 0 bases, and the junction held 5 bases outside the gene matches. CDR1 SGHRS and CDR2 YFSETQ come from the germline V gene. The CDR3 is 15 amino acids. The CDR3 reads CASSLGTVSTDTQYF. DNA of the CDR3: TGCGCCAGCAGCCTGGGGACAGTTAGCACAGATACGCAGTATTTT.